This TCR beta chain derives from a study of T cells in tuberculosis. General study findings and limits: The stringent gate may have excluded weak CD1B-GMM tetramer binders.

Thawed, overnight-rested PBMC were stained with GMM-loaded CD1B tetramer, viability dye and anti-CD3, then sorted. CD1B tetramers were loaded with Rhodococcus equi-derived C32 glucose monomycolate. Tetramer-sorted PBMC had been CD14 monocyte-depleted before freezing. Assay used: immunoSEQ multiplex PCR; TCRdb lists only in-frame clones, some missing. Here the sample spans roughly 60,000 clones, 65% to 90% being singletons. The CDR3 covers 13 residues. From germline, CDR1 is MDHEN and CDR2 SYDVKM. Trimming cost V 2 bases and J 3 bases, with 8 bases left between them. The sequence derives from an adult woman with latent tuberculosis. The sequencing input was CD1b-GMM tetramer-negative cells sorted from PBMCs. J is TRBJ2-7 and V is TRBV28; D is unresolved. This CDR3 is CASSLGGFYEQYF. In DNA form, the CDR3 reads TGTGCCAGCAGTTTAGGCGGCTTCTACGAGCAGTACTTC. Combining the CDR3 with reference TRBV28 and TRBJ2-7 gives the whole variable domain DVKVTQSSRYLVKRTGEKVFLECVQDMDHENMFWYRQDPGLGLRLIYFSYDVKMKEKGDIPEGYSVSREKKERFSLILESASTNQTSMYLCASSLGGFYEQYFGPGTRLTVT.